This T cell receptor beta chain is drawn from a study of control samples from healthy donors and cancer patients (dated by TCRdb to 2020 to 2022). Details on this clone: Its antigen is unknown. Nothing much larger sits one base from this clone, and base qualities are not available.

Looking up the germline V gene (reference sequence) yields CDR1 SGHKS and CDR2 YYEKEE. Between the V and J ends, shortened by 5 bases and 1 base respectively, the junction contains 9 bases. The CDR3 goes from the cysteine to the phenylalanine over 13 residues. The kept DNA is CDR3 alone, 39 bases in frame from the first base. Receptor amplification or capture employed the immunoSEQ multiplex PCR assay. TCRdb took over this immuneACCESS table, retaining in-frame rearrangements with V and J assigned. Such tables are incomplete; in checked studies, under half of the missing clones stem from an unresolved V gene, and the remainder is unexplained. For this sample the table gives about 120,000 clones, of which 88% were detected only once. In total, the top ten clones hold 2% to 3% of the sample.

Input material: blood. The TCR was taken from a woman in her sixties or seventies in good health. This sequence uses TRBV5-5 and TRBJ1-1, with no D gene named confidently. Here the CDR3 is given as CASSMAGNTEAFF. The bases read TGTGCCAGCAGTATGGCAGGGAACACTGAAGCTTTCTTT.